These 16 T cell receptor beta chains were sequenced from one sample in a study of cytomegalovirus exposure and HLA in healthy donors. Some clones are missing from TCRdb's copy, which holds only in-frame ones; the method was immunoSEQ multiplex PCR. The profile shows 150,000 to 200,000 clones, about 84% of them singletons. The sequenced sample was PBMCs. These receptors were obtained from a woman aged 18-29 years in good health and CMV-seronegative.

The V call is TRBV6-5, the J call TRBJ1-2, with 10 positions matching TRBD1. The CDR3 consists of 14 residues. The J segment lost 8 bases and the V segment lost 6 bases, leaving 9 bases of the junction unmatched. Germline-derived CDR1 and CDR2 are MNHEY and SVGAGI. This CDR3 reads CASRGGDRGCGYTF. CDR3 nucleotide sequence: TGTGCCAGCAGGGGGGGGGACAGGGGCTGCGGCTACACCTTC.

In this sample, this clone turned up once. The CDR3 reads CASSESLAGTDTQYF. DNA of the CDR3: TGTGCCAGCAGTGAGAGCCTAGCGGGCACAGATACGCAGTATTTT. This chain links TRBV25-1 with TRBJ2-3, with 7 bases identical to TRBD2. CDR1 and CDR2 from the germline V gene are MGHDK and SYGVNS. J was trimmed by 1 base and V by 3 bases; bases with no gene match: 4. The CDR3 consists of 15 residues.

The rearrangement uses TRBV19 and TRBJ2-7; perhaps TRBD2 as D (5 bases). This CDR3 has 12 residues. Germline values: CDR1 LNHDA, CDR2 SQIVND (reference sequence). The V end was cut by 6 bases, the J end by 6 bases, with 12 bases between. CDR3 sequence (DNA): TGTGCCAGTAGCCGGGATGTTCGCGAGCAGTACTTC. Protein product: CASSRDVREQYF.

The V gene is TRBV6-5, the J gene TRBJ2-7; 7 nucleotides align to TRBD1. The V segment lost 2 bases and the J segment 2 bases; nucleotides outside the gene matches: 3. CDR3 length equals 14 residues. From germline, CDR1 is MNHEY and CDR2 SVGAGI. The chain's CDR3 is CASSYKDRPYEQYF. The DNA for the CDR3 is TGTGCCAGCAGTTACAAGGACAGGCCCTACGAGCAGTACTTC.

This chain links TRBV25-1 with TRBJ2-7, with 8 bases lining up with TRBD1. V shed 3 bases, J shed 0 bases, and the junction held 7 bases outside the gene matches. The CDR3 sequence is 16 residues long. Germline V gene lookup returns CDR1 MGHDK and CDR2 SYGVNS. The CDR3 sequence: CASSDEDRVNSYEQYF. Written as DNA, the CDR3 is TGTGCCAGCAGTGATGAGGACAGGGTTAACTCCTACGAGCAGTACTTC.

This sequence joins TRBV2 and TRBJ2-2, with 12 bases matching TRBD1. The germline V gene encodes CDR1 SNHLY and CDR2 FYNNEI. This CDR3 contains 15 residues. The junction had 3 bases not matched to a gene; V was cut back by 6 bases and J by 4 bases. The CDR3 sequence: CASRGTGGLTGELFF. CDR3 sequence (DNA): TGTGCCAGCAGGGGGACAGGGGGCCTCACCGGGGAGCTGTTTTTT.

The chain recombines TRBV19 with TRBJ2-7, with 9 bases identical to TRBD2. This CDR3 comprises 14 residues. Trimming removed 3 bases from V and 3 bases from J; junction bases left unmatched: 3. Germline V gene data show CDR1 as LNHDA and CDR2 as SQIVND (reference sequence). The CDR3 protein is CASSIDSGGYEQYF. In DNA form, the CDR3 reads TGTGCCAGTAGTATTGATAGCGGGGGCTACGAGCAGTACTTC.

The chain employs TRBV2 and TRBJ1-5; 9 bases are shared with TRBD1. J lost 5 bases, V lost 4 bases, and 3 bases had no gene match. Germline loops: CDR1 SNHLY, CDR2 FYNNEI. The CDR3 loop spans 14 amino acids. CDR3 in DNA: TGTGCCAGCAGTGGGACAGGGGTTTATCAGCCCCAGCATTTT. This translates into CASSGTGVYQPQHF.

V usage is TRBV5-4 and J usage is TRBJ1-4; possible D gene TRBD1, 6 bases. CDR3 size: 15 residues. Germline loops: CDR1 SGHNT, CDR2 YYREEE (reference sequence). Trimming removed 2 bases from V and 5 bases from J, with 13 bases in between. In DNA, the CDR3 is TGTGCCAGCAGCTTTTCAACAGGGTGGAATGAAAAACTGTTTTTT. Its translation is CASSFSTGWNEKLFF.

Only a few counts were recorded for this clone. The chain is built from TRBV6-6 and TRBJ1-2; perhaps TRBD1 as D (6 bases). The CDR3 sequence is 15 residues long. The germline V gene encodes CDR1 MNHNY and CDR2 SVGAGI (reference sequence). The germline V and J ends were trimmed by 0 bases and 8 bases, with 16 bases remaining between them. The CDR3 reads CASSYSPPGRGGYTF. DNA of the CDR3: TGTGCCAGCAGTTACTCCCCCCCAGGCAGGGGCGGCTACACCTTC.

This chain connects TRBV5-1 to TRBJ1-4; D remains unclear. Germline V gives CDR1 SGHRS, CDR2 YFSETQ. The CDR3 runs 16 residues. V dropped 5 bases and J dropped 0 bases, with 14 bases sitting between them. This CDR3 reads CASSDRSFATNEKLFF. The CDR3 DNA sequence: TGCGCCAGCAGTGATCGGAGTTTTGCAACTAATGAAAAACTGTTTTTT.

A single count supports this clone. The CDR3 sequence: CASSSPEDPYEQYF. The CDR3 region has the DNA TGTGCCAGCAGTTCACCTGAGGATCCCTACGAGCAGTACTTC. The J gene is TRBJ2-7, the V gene TRBV7-9; D ambiguous. This CDR3 has 14 residues. Trimming removed 6 bases from V and 2 bases from J, with 14 bases in between. Germline values: CDR1 SEHNR, CDR2 FQNEAQ (reference sequence).

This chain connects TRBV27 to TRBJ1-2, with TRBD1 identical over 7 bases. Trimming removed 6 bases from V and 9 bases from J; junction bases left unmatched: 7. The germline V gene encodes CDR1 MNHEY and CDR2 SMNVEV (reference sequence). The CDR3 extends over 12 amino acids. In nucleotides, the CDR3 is TGTGCCAGCAGGTCGACAGGGTTTCGCTACACCTTC. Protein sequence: CASRSTGFRYTF.

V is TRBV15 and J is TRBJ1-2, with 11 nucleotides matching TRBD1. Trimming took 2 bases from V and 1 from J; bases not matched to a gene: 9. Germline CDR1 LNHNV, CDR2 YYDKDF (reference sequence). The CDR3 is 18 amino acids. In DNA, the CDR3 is TGTGCCACCAGCAGAACAAGAGGACAGGGGGCGGGTAACTATGGCTACACCTTC. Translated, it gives CATSRTRGQGAGNYGYTF.

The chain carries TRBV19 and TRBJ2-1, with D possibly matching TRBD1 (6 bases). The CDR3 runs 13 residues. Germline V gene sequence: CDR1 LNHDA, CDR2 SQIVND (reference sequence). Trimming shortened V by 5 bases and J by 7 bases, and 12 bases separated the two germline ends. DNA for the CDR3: TGTGCCAGTAGTGTAACAGGGATGAATGAGCAGTTCTTC. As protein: CASSVTGMNEQFF.

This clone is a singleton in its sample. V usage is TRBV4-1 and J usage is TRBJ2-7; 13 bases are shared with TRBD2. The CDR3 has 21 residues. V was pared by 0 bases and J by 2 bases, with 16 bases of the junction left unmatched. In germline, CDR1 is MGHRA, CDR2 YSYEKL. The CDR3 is CASSQDRVTSGGAVKTYEQYF. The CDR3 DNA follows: TGCGCCAGCAGCCAAGATCGGGTAACTAGCGGGGGGGCGGTAAAGACCTACGAGCAGTACTTC.